The entry that follows covers one T cell receptor (beta chain) sequence. The data originate from a study of cytotoxic CD8 clonotypes in ibrutinib-treated CLL. This CDR3 spans 14 amino acids. The J segment lost 9 bases and the V segment lost 4 bases, leaving 12 bases of the junction unmatched. The germline CDR1 and CDR2 sequences are SGHTA and FQGNSA. Using immunoSEQ multiplex PCR, the repertoire was profiled, and TCRdb retains in-frame clones only, with some absent. Here the sample spans about 58,000 clones, approximately 75% being singletons. The input for sequencing was PBMCs, taken after 12 months of ibrutinib treatment. This clonotype originated in a human donor with chronic lymphocytic leukemia. The chain couples TRBV7-2 to TRBJ2-7; 7 bases agree with TRBD2. The DNA of the CDR3 is TGTGCCAGCAGCTCATCGGGGGAGGGGCGACGGCAGTACTTC. Its translation: CASSSSGEGRRQYF.